The 13 T cell receptor beta chains given below trace back to one sample, sequenced in a study of blood T cell repertoires in COVID-19. The protocol was immunoSEQ multiplex PCR, while the TCRdb copy is restricted to in-frame clones and leaves out a portion. The sample shows 250,000 to 300,000 clones, over 75% of them seen only once. Input material: peripheral blood. These receptor sequences come from a woman in her seventies with COVID-19, enrolled during active disease.

V is TRBV4-1 and J is TRBJ2-1; TRBD2 agrees at 7 bases. The V gene end was trimmed by 2 bases and the J gene end by 8 bases; junction bases not matched to a gene: 9. CDR3 size: 15 residues. Germline V CDR1 and CDR2: MGHRA, YSYEKL. CDR3 sequence reads: CASSQIGVGRHEQFF. The CDR3 bases are TGCGCCAGCAGCCAAATCGGGGTCGGGAGGCATGAGCAGTTCTTC.

Note on this clone: Other DNA sequences from this sample encode an identical CDR3 as well. The gene calls are TRBV30 and TRBJ2-7; D is undetermined. V was shortened by 2 bases and J by 3 bases, with 5 bases between the two germline ends. This CDR3 is built from 11 residues. Per the germline V gene, CDR1 is GTSNPN and CDR2 is SVGIG (reference sequence). The CDR3 sequence: CAWSNSYEQYF. Written as DNA, the CDR3 is TGTGCCTGGAGTAACAGCTACGAGCAGTACTTC.

This clone was observed a few times. The V and J genes are TRBV7-9 and TRBJ1-2; D not resolved. Trimming cost V 1 base and J 7 bases, with 10 bases left between them. The CDR3 has 13 residues. Germline V gives CDR1 SEHNR, CDR2 FQNEAQ (reference sequence). The CDR3 region has the DNA TGTGCCAGCAGCTTAGGAGTCGTGATTGGCTACACCTTC. This gives the protein CASSLGVVIGYTF.

The V and J genes are TRBV4-1 and TRBJ2-7; D unclear. V was clipped by 1 base and J by 3 bases, with 10 bases between them. The CDR3 is 14 residues long. Germline lookup yields CDR1 MGHRA and CDR2 YSYEKL. Here the CDR3 DNA reads TGCGCCAGCAGCCAAGCCGCCAACAGCTACGAGCAGTACTTC. Its translation is CASSQAANSYEQYF.

The V gene is TRBV7-9, the J gene TRBJ2-1; D is perhaps TRBD2 (5 bases). The germline gives CDR1 SEHNR, CDR2 FQNEAQ (reference sequence). This CDR3 spans 16 amino acids. The V and J ends lost 5 bases and 5 bases respectively, with 19 bases between them. Written as DNA, the CDR3 is TGTGCCAGCAGCGAGTCTGATGGGAGTTTTGACAATGAGCAGTTCTTC. Translated, it gives CASSESDGSFDNEQFF.

The V call is TRBV19, the J call TRBJ1-3; D unclear. This CDR3 has 15 amino acids. V was pared by 10 bases and J by 0 bases, with 16 bases between. Germline-derived CDR1 and CDR2 are LNHDA and SQIVND (reference sequence). CDR3 residues: CATKSFPGSGNTIYF. As DNA, the CDR3 is TGTGCCACGAAGAGTTTTCCAGGCTCTGGAAACACCATATATTTT.

The chain links TRBV27 to TRBJ2-3; TRBD1 matches 10 bases. Germline V gene sequence: CDR1 MNHEY, CDR2 SMNVEV (reference sequence). V was pared by 1 base and J by 4 bases, with 8 bases of the junction left unmatched. The CDR3 loop spans 17 amino acids. CDR3 sequence: CASSLFRPGQGADTQYF. CDR3 sequence (DNA): TGTGCCAGCAGTTTATTTCGTCCTGGACAGGGGGCAGATACGCAGTATTTT.

The gene calls are TRBV28 and TRBJ2-1; 8 bases are a match to TRBD2. This CDR3 comprises 18 residues. The germline V gene has CDR1 MDHEN and CDR2 SYDVKM. V lost 6 bases and J lost 1; bases outside the gene matches: 14. CDR3 sequence: CASRNRGSGAISYNEQFF. In nucleotides, the CDR3 is TGTGCCAGCAGGAACCGGGGTAGCGGGGCTATTTCCTACAATGAGCAGTTCTTC.

The CDR3, as DNA: TGTGCCAGCAGCGGAGGGACAGCGTCTAACTATGGCTACACCTTC. Its translation: CASSGGTASNYGYTF. The chain links TRBV7-9 to TRBJ1-2; 7 bases fit TRBD1. Germline V gene sequence: CDR1 SEHNR, CDR2 FQNEAQ (reference sequence). This CDR3 is 15 amino acids long. With V trimmed by 5 bases and J by 0 bases, 6 bases remained unmatched.

The genes are TRBV28 and TRBJ2-2; D may be TRBD1 (6 bases). The CDR3 extends over 15 amino acids. The germline CDR1 and CDR2 sequences are MDHEN and SYDVKM. Trimming cost V 5 bases and J 2 bases, with 12 bases left between them. This CDR3 reads CASSILRGNTGELFF. In DNA form, the CDR3 reads TGTGCCAGCAGTATCCTCAGGGGAAACACCGGGGAGCTGTTTTTT.

The V and J genes are TRBV2 and TRBJ2-2, with TRBD1 identical over 9 bases. Germline-derived CDR1 and CDR2 are SNHLY and FYNNEI. V was pared by 5 bases and J by 7 bases, with 8 bases of the junction left unmatched. The CDR3 extends over 15 amino acids. CDR3 amino acids: CASSPGTGYIGELFF. Written as DNA, the CDR3 is TGTGCCAGCAGTCCCGGGACAGGGTATATCGGGGAGCTGTTTTTT.

V and J are TRBV7-6 and TRBJ1-5; TRBD1 agrees at 8 bases. This CDR3 spans 18 amino acids. The germline CDR1 and CDR2 sequences are SGHVS and FNYEAQ. Trimming took 3 bases from V and 5 from J; bases not matched to a gene: 15. In nucleotides, the CDR3 is TGTGCCAGCAGCTTGGATATCAGGGGGACAGGCCCAGATCAGCCCCAGCATTTT. It yields the protein CASSLDIRGTGPDQPQHF.

The rearrangement uses TRBV30 and TRBJ1-2; maybe TRBD1 (5 bases). Deletions cut 3 bases from V and 4 bases from J, with 18 bases between. Germline values: CDR1 GTSNPN, CDR2 SVGIG (reference sequence). The CDR3 runs to 15 residues. CDR3 nucleotides: TGTGCCTGGAGGGGGGGAGGTAGAGCAGGCTATGGCTACACCTTC. Protein sequence: CAWRGGGRAGYGYTF.